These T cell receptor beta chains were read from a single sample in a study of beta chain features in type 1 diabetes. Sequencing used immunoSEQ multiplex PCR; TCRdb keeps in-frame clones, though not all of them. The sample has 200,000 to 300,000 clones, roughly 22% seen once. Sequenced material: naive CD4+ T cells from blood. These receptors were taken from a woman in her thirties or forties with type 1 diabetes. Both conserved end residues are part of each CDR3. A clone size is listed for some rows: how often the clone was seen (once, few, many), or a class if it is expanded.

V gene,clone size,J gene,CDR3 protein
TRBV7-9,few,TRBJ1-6,CASTAREGDSPLHF
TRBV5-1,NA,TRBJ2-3,CASSLGRDSFTDTQYF
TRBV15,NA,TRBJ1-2,CATSSAGLYGYTF
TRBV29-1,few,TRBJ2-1,CSSSQMGTEQFF
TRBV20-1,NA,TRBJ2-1,CSASAVNEQFF
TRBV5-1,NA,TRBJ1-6,CASSLGDTHSPLHF
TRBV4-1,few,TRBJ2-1,CASSPLGGGSYNEQFF
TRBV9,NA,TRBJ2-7,CASSGPGQGPEQYF
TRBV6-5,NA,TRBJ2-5,CASSYVGGETQYF
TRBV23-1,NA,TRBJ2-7,CASSQSRGAARRDEQYF
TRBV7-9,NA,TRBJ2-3,CASSFFGGVTDTQYF
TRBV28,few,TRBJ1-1,CASSPSAGAGNTEAFF
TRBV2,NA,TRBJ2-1,CASSASQGYEQFF
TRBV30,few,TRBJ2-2,CAWTPQGGHNTGELFF
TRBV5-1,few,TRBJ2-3,CASSLARPTDTQYF
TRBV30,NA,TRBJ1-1,CAWSPTRRRVEDTEAFF
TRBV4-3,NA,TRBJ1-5,CASSQDEDQPQHF
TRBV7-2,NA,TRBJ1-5,CASSGQTGNNQPQHF
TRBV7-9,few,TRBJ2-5,CASSLGGWQETQYF
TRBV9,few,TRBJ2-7,CASSVGVSDSYEQYF
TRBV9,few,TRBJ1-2,CASSPTTGTNYGYTF
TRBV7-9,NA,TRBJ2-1,CASSPSGSGDEQFF
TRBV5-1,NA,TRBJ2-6,CASSGTGAYSGANVLTF
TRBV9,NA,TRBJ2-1,CASSVGPSGEDEQFF
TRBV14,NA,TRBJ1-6,CASSPGGYNSPLHF
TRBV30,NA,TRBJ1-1,CAWSVQTGGYEAFF
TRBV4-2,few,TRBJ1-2,CASSQSRQVTYGYTF
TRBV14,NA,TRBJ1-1,CASSQSGDTEAFF
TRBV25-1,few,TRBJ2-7,CASSEGRQGNYEQYF
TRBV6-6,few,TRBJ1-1,CASSLETQGFF
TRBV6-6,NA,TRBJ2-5,CASSGEGETQYF
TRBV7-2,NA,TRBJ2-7,CASSSSRGSSYEQYF
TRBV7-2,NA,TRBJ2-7,CASSGAHLLLEQYF
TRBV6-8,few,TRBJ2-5,CASRNRTEETQYF
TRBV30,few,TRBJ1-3,CAWTQLSGNTIYF
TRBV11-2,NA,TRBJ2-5,CASSSLTRQGGETQYF
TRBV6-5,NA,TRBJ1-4,CATSTGVYEKLFF
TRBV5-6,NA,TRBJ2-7,CASSLYAGGYEQYF
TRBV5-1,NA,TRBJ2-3,CASSLAFREADTQYF
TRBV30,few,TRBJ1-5,CAWSVRQNRPQHF
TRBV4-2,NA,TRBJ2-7,CASSPPEGRSHEQYF
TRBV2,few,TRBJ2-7,CASSGSYEQYF
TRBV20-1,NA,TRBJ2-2,CSASRGDLMFF
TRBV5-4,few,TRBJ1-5,CASSLSPGGNQPQHF
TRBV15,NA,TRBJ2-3,CATSREGQPHGDTQYF
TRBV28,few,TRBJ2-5,CASSSPGQGQETQYF
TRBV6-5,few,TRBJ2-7,CASSYAGVRGYEQYF
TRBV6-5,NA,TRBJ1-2,CASSRSRLNYGYTF
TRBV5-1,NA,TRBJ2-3,CASSRLSGTDTQYF
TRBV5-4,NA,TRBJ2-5,CASSIPTGGGETQYF